This record concerns one TCR beta chain sequence. These data come from a study of blood T cell repertoires in COVID-19. Study-level information: Acute and convalescent COVID-19 samples came from the United States, Italy and Spain.

Original handling: Amplified reference gene primers provided the basis for estimating nucleated cell counts. Assay used: immunoSEQ multiplex PCR; TCRdb lists only in-frame clones, some missing. V and J calls and clone size follow that table, whereas D and trimming were derived from the DNA. The sample shows about 180,000 clones, around 85% of them seen only once. The CDR3 has 14 residues. Germline V gives CDR1 SGHRS, CDR2 YFSETQ. V lost 2 bases to trimming and J lost 2 bases, with 8 bases between them. Which cohort a participant joined came from the clinical history participants gave. The sample was PBMCs or T cells enriched from blood (not recorded which). The receptor was derived from a man in his forties who had recovered from COVID-19. J is TRBJ2-1 and V is TRBV5-1; D might be TRBD2 (5 bases). In DNA form, the CDR3 reads TGCGCCAGCAGCTTAGCGGAAACCTACAATGAGCAGTTCTTC. It specifies CASSLAETYNEQFF. The whole variable domain, filled in from reference TRBV5-1 and TRBJ2-1, reads KAGVTQTPRYLIKTRGQQVTLSCSPISGHRSVSWYQQTPGQGLQFLFEYFSETQRNKGNFPGRFSGRQFSNSRSEMNVSTLELGDSALYLCASSLAETYNEQFFGPGTRLTVL.